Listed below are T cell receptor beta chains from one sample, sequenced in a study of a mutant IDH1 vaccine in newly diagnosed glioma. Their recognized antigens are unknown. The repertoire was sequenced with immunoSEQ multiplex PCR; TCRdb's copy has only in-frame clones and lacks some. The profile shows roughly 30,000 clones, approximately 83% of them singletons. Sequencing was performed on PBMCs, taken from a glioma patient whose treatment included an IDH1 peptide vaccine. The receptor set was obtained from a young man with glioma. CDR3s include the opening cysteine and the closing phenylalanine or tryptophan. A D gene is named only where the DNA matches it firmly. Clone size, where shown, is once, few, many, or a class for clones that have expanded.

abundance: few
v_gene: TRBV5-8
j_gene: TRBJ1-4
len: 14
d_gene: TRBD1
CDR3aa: CASRLGQANEKLFF
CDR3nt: TGTGCCAGCAGGTTAGGACAGGCGAATGAAAAACTGTTTTTT

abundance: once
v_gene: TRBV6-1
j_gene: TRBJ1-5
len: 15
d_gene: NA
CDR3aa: CASSEDPGGNQPQHF
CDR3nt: TGTGCCAGCAGCGAGGACCCGGGGGGCAATCAGCCCCAGCATTTT

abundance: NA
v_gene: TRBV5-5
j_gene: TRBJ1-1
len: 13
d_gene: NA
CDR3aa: CASSKHLNTEAFF
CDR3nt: TGTGCCAGCAGTAAACATCTGAACACTGAAGCTTTCTTT

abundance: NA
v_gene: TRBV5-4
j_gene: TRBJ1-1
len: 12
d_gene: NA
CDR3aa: CASSLRPDEAFF
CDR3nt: TGTGCCAGCAGCTTGAGGCCAGATGAAGCTTTCTTT

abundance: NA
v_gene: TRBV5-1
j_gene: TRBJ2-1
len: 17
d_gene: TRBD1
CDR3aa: CASSLVGTGVNYNEQFF
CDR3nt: TGCGCCAGCAGCTTGGTTGGGACAGGGGTAAATTACAATGAGCAGTTCTTC

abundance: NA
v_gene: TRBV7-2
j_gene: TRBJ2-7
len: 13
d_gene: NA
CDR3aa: CASSSLRGSEQYF
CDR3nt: TGTGCCAGCAGCTCCCTGAGGGGTTCCGAGCAGTACTTC

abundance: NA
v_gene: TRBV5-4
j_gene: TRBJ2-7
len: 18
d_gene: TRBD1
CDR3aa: CASSSPDRGREGGYEQYF
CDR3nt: TGTGCCAGCAGCTCCCCGGACAGGGGGAGAGAGGGAGGTTACGAGCAGTACTTC

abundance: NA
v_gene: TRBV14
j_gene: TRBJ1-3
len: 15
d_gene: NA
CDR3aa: CASSRGGTSGNTIYF
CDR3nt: TGTGCCAGCAGCCGGGGCGGGACCTCTGGAAACACCATATATTTT

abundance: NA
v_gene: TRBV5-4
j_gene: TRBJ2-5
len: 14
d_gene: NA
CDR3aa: CASSLEALGETQYF
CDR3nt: TGTGCCAGCAGCTTGGAAGCACTGGGGGAGACCCAGTACTTC

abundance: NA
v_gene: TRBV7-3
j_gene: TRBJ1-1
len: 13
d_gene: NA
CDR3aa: CASSLEGDTEAFF
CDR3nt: TGTGCCAGCAGCTTGGAGGGTGACACTGAAGCTTTCTTT

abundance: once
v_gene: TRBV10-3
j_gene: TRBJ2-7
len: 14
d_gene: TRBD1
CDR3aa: CAISEGQGIYEQYF
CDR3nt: TGTGCCATCAGTGAGGGACAGGGAATCTACGAGCAGTACTTC

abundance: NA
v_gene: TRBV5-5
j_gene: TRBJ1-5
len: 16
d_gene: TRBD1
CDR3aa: CASSLRGRGHNQPQHF
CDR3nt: TGTGCCAGCAGCCTACGTGGAAGGGGGCACAATCAGCCCCAGCATTTT

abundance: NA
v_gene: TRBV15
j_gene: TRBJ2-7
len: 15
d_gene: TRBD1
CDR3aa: CATSGGQGDAYEQYF
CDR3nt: TGTGCCACCAGCGGCGGACAGGGTGATGCCTACGAGCAGTACTTC

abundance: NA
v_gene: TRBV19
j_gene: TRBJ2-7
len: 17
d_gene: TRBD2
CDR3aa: CASSGRLAGVTSYEQYF
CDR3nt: TGTGCCAGTAGTGGGCGACTAGCGGGGGTTACCTCCTACGAGCAGTACTTC

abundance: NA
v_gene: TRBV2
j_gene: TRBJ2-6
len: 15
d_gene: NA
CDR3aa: CASSRVFSGANVLTF
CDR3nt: TGTGCCAGCAGCCGCGTCTTCTCTGGGGCCAACGTCCTGACTTTC

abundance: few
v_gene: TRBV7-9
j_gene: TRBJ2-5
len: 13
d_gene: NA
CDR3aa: CASSLDGGETQYF
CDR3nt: TGTGCCAGCAGCTTAGACGGAGGCGAGACCCAGTACTTC